The sequence of this T cell receptor beta chain was determined in a study of early T cells in non-severe SARS-CoV-2 infection. This clonotype was seen more than once but under ten times. Using its own MiXCR run on the 5' RACE reads, TCRdb lists one record per CDR3 protein. The sample holds 80,000 to 95,000 distinct CDR3 sequences; 16% are singletons and the top ten take 4.5% to 6.5%. V lost 3 bases and J lost 0, with 9 bases in between. In germline, CDR1 is LNHDA, CDR2 SQIVND (reference sequence). The CDR3 length is 15 residues. This TCR was recovered from an adult who was a healthcare worker with PCR-confirmed SARS-CoV-2 infection or an uninfected control (not recorded which). Sequenced here: whole blood, sampled at baseline. The chain combines TRBV19 with TRBJ2-1; D gene ambiguous. The CDR3 bases are TGTGCCAGTAGTATTCCCCCTCACTCCTACAATGAGCAGTTCTTC. Encoded protein: CASSIPPHSYNEQFF.